Presented here are 18 T cell receptor beta chains from one specimen sequenced in a study of blood T cells in healthy people across ages. Sample-barcoded 5' priming and a J-beta primer mix drove a second PCR of about 6 to 11 cycles. MiXCR, run by TCRdb on the 5' RACE reads, gives a single entry per CDR3 protein. The sample yields roughly 800,000 distinct CDR3 sequences, about 62% seen once. Sequencing was carried out using blood. Receptors were obtained from a man aged 30 to 45 in good health.

The V call is TRBV6-1, the J call TRBJ2-1; D is unclear. The CDR3 loop spans 14 amino acids. The germline V and J ends were trimmed by 8 bases and 6 bases, with 17 bases remaining between them. Germline loops: CDR1 MNHNS, CDR2 SASEGT. The CDR3 nucleotides read TGTGCCAGCTGCCTGAACAGAGAGACCAATGAGCAGTTCTTC. Amino acids: CASCLNRETNEQFF.

This clonotype has just a few counts. A read error may account for a junction end that differs from germline. This rearrangement joins TRBV10-3 to TRBJ2-7, with 7 bases that match TRBD2. CDR1 ENHRY and CDR2 SYGVKD come from the germline V gene. This CDR3 is built from 13 residues. DNA for the CDR3: TGTGCCATCACCCGTAGGGAGGGGAACGAGCGGTACTTC. Encoded protein: CAITRREGNERYF.

This rearrangement joins TRBV2 to TRBJ2-2; 9 nucleotides align to TRBD1. The V gene's germline CDR1 is SNHLY and CDR2 FYNNEI. Trimming took 7 bases from V and 3 from J; bases not matched to a gene: 3. CDR3 length: 14 residues. CDR3 loop: CASIGQGYTGELFF. CDR3 nucleotides: TGTGCCAGCATAGGACAGGGGTACACCGGGGAGCTGTTTTTT.

The rearrangement uses TRBV19 and TRBJ1-2; D is unresolved. This CDR3 is built from 15 residues. Germline CDR1 is LNHDA and CDR2 is SQIVND (reference sequence). V was clipped by 7 bases and J by 4 bases, with 19 bases between them. The CDR3 loop is CASKWQADGSYGYTF. The CDR3 nucleotides are TGTGCCAGTAAGTGGCAGGCCGACGGTAGCTATGGCTACACCTTC. The full variable domain, completed using reference TRBV19 and TRBJ1-2, is DGGITQSPKYLFRKEGQNVTLSCEQNLNHDAMYWYRQDPGQGLRLIYYSQIVNDFQKGDIAEGYSVSREKKESFPLTVTSAQKNPTAFYLCASKWQADGSYGYTFGSGTRLTVV.

This clonotype turned up a few times. This chain uses TRBV20-1 with TRBJ1-1; the D gene is possibly TRBD1 (6 bases). V was trimmed by 3 bases and J by 1 base, leaving 15 bases between them. The CDR3 runs to 15 residues. From germline, CDR1 is DFQATT and CDR2 SNEGSKA (reference sequence). The CDR3: CSASPLRGGNTEAFF. Written as DNA, the CDR3 is TGCAGTGCTAGTCCCTTGAGGGGGGGGAACACTGAAGCTTTCTTT.

This clonotype appeared a single time. The CDR3 DNA follows: TGTGCCAGCAGCCCCGGGACTAGCTGGGGTACGCAGTATTTT. Translation: CASSPGTSWGTQYF. J is TRBJ2-3 and V is TRBV6-5; 9 bases match TRBD2. CDR1 MNHEY and CDR2 SVGAGI come from the germline V gene. The V and J ends lost 6 bases and 8 bases, in that order; junction bases with no gene match: 9. The CDR3 loop spans 14 amino acids.

The chain links TRBV7-2 to TRBJ2-7; D remains ambiguous. V gave up 4 bases and J gave up 2 bases, with 12 bases separating them. The CDR3 runs 14 residues. Germline V gene sequence: CDR1 SGHTA, CDR2 FQGNSA. The CDR3, as DNA: TGTGCCAGCAGCTCCGGCCGGGCCCCCTACGAGCAGTACTTC. Amino acids: CASSSGRAPYEQYF.

J is TRBJ2-1 and V is TRBV3-1, with 10 bases that match TRBD1. V dropped 7 bases and J dropped 2; count of bases not matched to a gene: 11. The CDR3 spans 17 residues. In germline, CDR1 is LGHDT, CDR2 YNNKEL (reference sequence). CDR3 bases: TGTGCCAGCACACCGTTAGTCGGGACAGGGGCCTACAATGAGCAGTTCTTC. It yields the protein CASTPLVGTGAYNEQFF.

The chain carries TRBV28 and TRBJ1-2; 9 bases match TRBD1. V shed 7 bases, J shed 13 bases, and the junction held 10 bases outside the gene matches. The CDR3 is 12 amino acids. Germline CDR1 reads MDHEN; CDR2 reads SYDVKM. CDR3 coding DNA: TGTGCCAGCAACTACGGACAGGGGATGGGCACCTTC. Its translation is CASNYGQGMGTF.

This clonotype appeared once. The V and J genes are TRBV12-3 or TRBV12-4 and TRBJ2-3; maybe TRBD1 (6 bases). The CDR3 extends over 15 amino acids. The germline V and J ends were trimmed by 5 bases and 0 bases, with 12 bases remaining between them. This chain's CDR3 is CASSGQGSSTDTQYF. CDR3 coding DNA: TGTGCCAGCAGTGGGCAGGGGAGCAGCACAGATACGCAGTATTTT.

In the case of this clonotype: A much bigger clone sits one base away, suggesting this may be a read error. CDR3 nucleotides: TGTGCCAGCAGCCCGGAACTAGCGGGAGGGGTGGGGGAGACCCAGTACTTC. It yields the protein CASSPELAGGVGETQYF. V gene TRBV7-2 combines with J gene TRBJ2-7, with 13 positions matching TRBD2. The DNA end is more similar to TRBJ2-5, so the J call may be wrong. CDR1 is SGHTA, CDR2 FQGNSA, per germline. The length of the CDR3 is 17 residues.

This clonotype turned up a few times. The CDR3 sequence: CASTGHPGSGELFF. The CDR3 coding sequence is TGTGCCAGCACGGGACACCCTGGCAGCGGGGAGCTGTTTTTT. This chain links TRBV11-2 with TRBJ2-2; perhaps TRBD1 as D (6 bases). Germline values: CDR1 SGHAT, CDR2 FQNNGV. V shed 7 bases and J shed 7 bases, with 16 bases lying between them. The CDR3 extends over 14 amino acids.

V gene TRBV7-8 combines with J gene TRBJ2-1; 9 bases agree with TRBD2. The CDR3 covers 16 residues. Losses at the gene ends were 2 bases for V and 4 bases for J; bases not matched to a gene: 6. Germline V lookup: CDR1 SGHVS, CDR2 FQNEAQ. The CDR3 loop is CASSLPQTSGYNEQFF. In DNA, the CDR3 is TGTGCCAGCAGCTTACCCCAGACTAGCGGTTACAATGAGCAGTTCTTC.

This clonotype has only a few counts. CDR3 in DNA: TGCAGCGTAGGCCGATTCTACAATGAGCAGTTCTTC. As protein: CSVGRFYNEQFF. The V and J genes are TRBV29-1 and TRBJ2-1; D is unresolved. In germline, CDR1 is SQVTM, CDR2 ANQGSEA. The CDR3 covers 12 residues. With 6 bases removed from V and 3 bases from J, the gap between germline ends came to 9 bases.

On this clonotype: An end of the junction does not agree with germline; a read error may underlie this. The V and J genes are TRBV7-7 and TRBJ2-7; 10 nucleotides match TRBD1. Germline CDR1 and CDR2: SSHAT and FNYEAQ (reference sequence). The CDR3 totals 15 residues. CDR3 sequence (DNA): TGTGCTAGCAGCTTAGGACAGGGGGTGCAGTACGAGCAGTACTTC. Protein: CASSLGQGVQYEQYF.

Worth noting for this clonotype: A much bigger clone sits one base away, suggesting this may be a read error. The chain has TRBV14 and TRBJ2-6; perhaps TRBD1 as D (5 bases). Germline V CDR1 and CDR2: SGHDN, FVKESK. CDR3 size: 14 residues. The CDR3 loop reads CASSHGSGADVLTF. DNA of the CDR3: TGTGCCAGCAGCCACGGCTCTGGGGCCGACGTCCTGACTTTC.

This chain connects TRBV15 to TRBJ1-1; D gene uncertain. This CDR3 is built from 14 residues. V lost 0 bases to trimming and J lost 2 bases, with 7 bases between them. The germline V gene has CDR1 LNHNV and CDR2 YYDKDF (reference sequence). The CDR3 region is CATSREGVNTEAFF. The CDR3 region has the DNA TGTGCCACCAGCAGAGAAGGTGTAAACACTGAAGCTTTCTTT.

This chain links TRBV20-1 with TRBJ2-7; perhaps TRBD2 as D (5 bases). The CDR3 sequence is 14 residues long. The germline V gene has CDR1 DFQATT and CDR2 SNEGSKA (reference sequence). With 1 base removed from V and 4 bases from J, the gap between germline ends came to 14 bases. CDR3 nucleotide sequence: TGCAGTGCTAGAGTATCCGACTACCCATACGAGCAGTACTTC. Translating it yields CSARVSDYPYEQYF.